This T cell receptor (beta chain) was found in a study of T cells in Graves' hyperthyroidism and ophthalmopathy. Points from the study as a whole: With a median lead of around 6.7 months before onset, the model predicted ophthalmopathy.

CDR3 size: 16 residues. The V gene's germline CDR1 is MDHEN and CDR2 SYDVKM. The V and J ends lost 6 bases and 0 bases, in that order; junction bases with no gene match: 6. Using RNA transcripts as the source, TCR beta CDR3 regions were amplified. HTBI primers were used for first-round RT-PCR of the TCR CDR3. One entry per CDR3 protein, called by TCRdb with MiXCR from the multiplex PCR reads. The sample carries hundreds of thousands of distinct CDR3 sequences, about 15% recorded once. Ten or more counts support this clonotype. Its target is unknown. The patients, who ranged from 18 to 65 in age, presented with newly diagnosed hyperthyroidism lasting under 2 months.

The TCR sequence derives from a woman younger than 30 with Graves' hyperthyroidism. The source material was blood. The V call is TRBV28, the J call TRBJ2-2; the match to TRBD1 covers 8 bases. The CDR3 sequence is CASRVPGGANTGELFF. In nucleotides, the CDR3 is TGTGCCAGCAGAGTCCCAGGGGGCGCGAACACCGGGGAGCTGTTTTTT.